The 19 T cell receptor beta chains given below trace back to one sample, sequenced in a study of T cell repertoires in aging, cancer and after chemotherapy. Multiplex touch-down PCR with TRB-A/B primers amplified rearranged V-D-J TRB sequences. TCRdb re-analysed the multiplex PCR reads in MiXCR, keeping a single row per CDR3 protein. The data contain over 8,500 distinct CDR3 sequences, less than 30% of them seen just once; the ten biggest clones take up less than 2.5%. Peripheral blood genomic DNA, not sorted cells or RNA, was the template. Sequenced sample: blood. These receptors originate from a human donor in good health.

This clonotype has just a few counts. The V and J genes are TRBV6-6 and TRBJ1-5; 8 nucleotides align to TRBD1. Germline-derived CDR1 and CDR2 are MNHNY and SVGAGI (reference sequence). V gave up 6 bases and J gave up 7 bases; unmatched junction bases: 8. This CDR3 has 14 amino acids. The CDR3 bases are TGTGCCAGCAGGGATGGACAGGGTAGACAGCCCCAGCATTTT. Translated, it gives CASRDGQGRQPQHF.

This chain joins TRBV4-3 and TRBJ1-5; possible D gene TRBD1, 5 bases. CDR3 length: 15 residues. V dropped 0 bases and J dropped 0 bases, with 6 bases sitting between them. Germline CDR1 LGHNA, CDR2 YSLEER. As DNA, the CDR3 is TGCGCCAGCAGCCAAGACCAGGGTAGCAATCAGCCCCAGCATTTT. This encodes CASSQDQGSNQPQHF.

In its sample, this clonotype is medium-sized. In DNA form, the CDR3 reads TGTGCCAGCAGTTACTCGTTTCCCACGATGACCTCCTACGAGCAGTACTTC. It codes for CASSYSFPTMTSYEQYF. The J gene is TRBJ2-7, the V gene TRBV6-5; D call uncertain. There are 17 residues in the CDR3. Germline values: CDR1 MNHEY, CDR2 SVGAGI. Trimming cost V 0 bases and J 0 bases, with 15 bases left between them.

This clonotype was detected a few times. The CDR3 protein is CASSDHRGDGGYTF. In nucleotides, the CDR3 is TGTGCCAGCAGTGACCACCGAGGGGACGGAGGCTACACCTTC. V usage is TRBV25-1 and J usage is TRBJ1-2, with a weak D call TRBD1 (5 bases). The V gene's germline CDR1 is MGHDK and CDR2 SYGVNS. This CDR3 spans 14 amino acids. The germline V and J ends were trimmed by 3 bases and 8 bases, with 16 bases remaining between them.

This chain uses TRBV7-9 with TRBJ1-1; the D is unclear. This CDR3 spans 14 amino acids. V lost 1 base, J lost 0 bases, and 6 bases lay in between. The germline V gene encodes CDR1 SEHNR and CDR2 FQNEAQ (reference sequence). CDR3 DNA sequence: TGTGCCAGCAGCTTAGGGCAGATGAACACTGAAGCTTTCTTT. This gives the protein CASSLGQMNTEAFF.

This clonotype was recorded only once. The chain recombines TRBV15 with TRBJ2-5; D unclear. In germline, CDR1 is LNHNV, CDR2 YYDKDF (reference sequence). The CDR3 covers 12 residues. V was trimmed by 0 bases and J by 3 bases, leaving 2 bases between them. The DNA for the CDR3 is TGTGCCACCAGCAGAGAGGAAGAGACCCAGTACTTC. It yields the protein CATSREEETQYF.

By its share, this clonotype is medium-sized. The chain joins TRBV29-1 to TRBJ1-3; perhaps TRBD1 as D (5 bases). Trimming removed 4 bases from V and 0 bases from J, with 13 bases in between. The CDR3 has 15 residues. Germline assignment: CDR1 SQVTM and CDR2 ANQGSEA. The CDR3 bases are TGCAGCGTTGGGGGGGACGGAAGCTCTGGAAACACCATATATTTT. Protein product: CSVGGDGSSGNTIYF.

CDR3 sequence reads: CASRGFGRAIGYTF. The DNA for the CDR3 is TGTGCCAGTAGGGGATTCGGGCGAGCTATCGGCTACACCTTC. The chain combines TRBV19 with TRBJ1-2; D ambiguous. With 6 bases removed from V and 8 bases from J, the gap between germline ends came to 19 bases. Germline V CDR1 and CDR2: LNHDA, SQIVND (reference sequence). The CDR3 is 14 residues long.

The CDR3 spells CSAREGTTQNEQFF. The CDR3 DNA reads as TGCAGTGCTAGAGAAGGGACTACTCAGAATGAGCAGTTCTTC. This chain joins TRBV20-1 and TRBJ2-1; TRBD2 agrees at 7 bases. J gave up 7 bases and V 0 bases, and 6 bases lay outside the gene matches. Germline CDR1 reads DFQATT; CDR2 reads SNEGSKA (reference sequence). The CDR3 covers 14 residues.

This clonotype has only a few counts. The chain carries TRBV6-6 and TRBJ2-6; 12 positions match TRBD1. This CDR3 spans 18 amino acids. The V and J ends lost 3 bases and 2 bases, in that order; junction bases with no gene match: 5. Germline V gives CDR1 MNHNY, CDR2 SVGAGI (reference sequence). The CDR3 loop reads CASSYLGTGGAGANVLTF. DNA of the CDR3: TGTGCCAGCAGTTATTTGGGGACAGGGGGCGCTGGGGCCAACGTCCTGACTTTC.

The chain recombines TRBV29-1 with TRBJ2-7; D possibly corresponds to TRBD2 (6 bases). The germline CDR1 and CDR2 sequences are SQVTM and ANQGSEA. The germline V and J ends were trimmed by 6 bases and 4 bases, with 16 bases remaining between them. CDR3 length: 13 amino acids. DNA for the CDR3: TGCAGCGTCGTTCTGGTCGCGGGGTACGAGCAGTACTTC. Its translation: CSVVLVAGYEQYF.

The V gene is TRBV7-9, the J gene TRBJ1-1; 7 bases agree with TRBD2. The last part of the DNA fits TRBJ2-5 better; the J call may be wrong. From germline, CDR1 is SEHNR and CDR2 FQNEAQ (reference sequence). This CDR3 comprises 16 residues. CDR3 residues: CASSPQLAILRETQYF. CDR3 coding DNA: TGTGCCAGCAGCCCCCAACTAGCGATTCTACGGGAGACCCAGTACTTC.

In this sample, this clonotype is medium-sized. The chain employs TRBV30 and TRBJ2-7, with D uncertain. This CDR3 has 14 residues. The V end was cut by 3 bases, the J end by 0 bases, with 12 bases between. Germline loops: CDR1 GTSNPN, CDR2 SVGIG (reference sequence). The CDR3 loop is CAWRAGSLSYEQYF. The CDR3 nucleotides read TGTGCCTGGAGGGCTGGCAGCCTCTCCTACGAGCAGTACTTC.

J is TRBJ2-5 and V is TRBV29-1; 7 bases are a match to TRBD1. Germline CDR1 SQVTM, CDR2 ANQGSEA. Losses at the gene ends were 6 bases for V and 5 bases for J; bases not matched to a gene: 12. The CDR3 has 14 residues. The CDR3 nucleotides read TGCAGCGTCACCCTCCTAGGGGGCGCGGAGACCCAGTACTTC. Residues: CSVTLLGGAETQYF.

This sequence joins TRBV5-1 and TRBJ2-2, with D tentatively TRBD1 (6 bases). The germline V gene has CDR1 SGHRS and CDR2 YFSETQ. The germline V and J ends were trimmed by 0 bases and 5 bases, with 11 bases remaining between them. CDR3 length: 15 amino acids. The DNA for the CDR3 is TGCGCCAGCAGCTTGGTCCAAGGGGGAACCGGGGAGCTGTTTTTT. This codes for CASSLVQGGTGELFF. Together with reference TRBV5-1 and TRBJ2-2, the CDR3 gives the full variable domain: KAGVTQTPRYLIKTRGQQVTLSCSPISGHRSVSWYQQTPGQGLQFLFEYFSETQRNKGNFPGRFSGRQFSNSRSEMNVSTLELGDSALYLCASSLVQGGTGELFFGEGSRLTVL.

This clonotype was observed a few times. This chain uses TRBV19 with TRBJ2-7; 13 bases map to TRBD2. The CDR3 is made up of 14 amino acids. V dropped 7 bases and J dropped 5; count of bases not matched to a gene: 5. The V gene's germline CDR1 is LNHDA and CDR2 SQIVND (reference sequence). CDR3 in amino acids: CASTRTSGSHEQYF. CDR3 nucleotide sequence: TGTGCCAGTACCCGGACTAGCGGGAGCCACGAGCAGTACTTC.

This clonotype ranks as medium-sized. The CDR3 is CASSDGQGDSYTF. The CDR3 nucleotides are TGTGCCAGCAGCGACGGACAGGGGGACAGCTACACCTTC. The chain combines TRBV7-9 with TRBJ1-2; 10 bases line up with TRBD1. CDR3 length: 13 residues. The V segment lost 5 bases and the J segment 9 bases; nucleotides outside the gene matches: 6. Germline V gene data show CDR1 as SEHNR and CDR2 as FQNEAQ (reference sequence).

This clonotype occurred a few times. CDR3 DNA sequence: TGTGCCAGCAGCTCCCGAGTGGGGGATTCACCCCTCCACTTT. Translation: CASSSRVGDSPLHF. The chain couples TRBV7-6 to TRBJ1-6; a possible D gene is TRBD1 (5 bases). Germline V gives CDR1 SGHVS, CDR2 FNYEAQ. The CDR3 has 14 residues. The V end lost 4 bases, the J end lost 8 bases, and 12 bases lay between the germline ends.

The rearrangement joins TRBV7-6 to TRBJ2-5; D is perhaps TRBD1 or TRBD2 (5 bases each). From germline, CDR1 is SGHVS and CDR2 FNYEAQ. Trimming left V 5 bases short and J 0 bases short, with 16 bases between. The CDR3 sequence is 16 residues long. This CDR3 is CASSPPGALYQETQYF. The CDR3 region has the DNA TGTGCCAGCAGCCCCCCCGGGGCCCTGTACCAAGAGACCCAGTACTTC. The full variable domain, in which reference TRBV7-6 and TRBJ2-5 provide the parts outside the CDR3, is GAGVSQSPRYKVTKRGQDVALRCDPISGHVSLYWYRQALGQGPEFLTYFNYEAQQDKSGLPNDRFSAERPEGSISTLTIQRTEQRDSAMYRCASSPPGALYQETQYFGPGTRLLVL.